These 17 T cell receptor beta chains were sequenced from one sample in a study of blood T cell repertoires in COVID-19. Sequencing used immunoSEQ multiplex PCR; TCRdb keeps in-frame clones, though not all of them. The sample shows 200,000 or so clones, 84% of them seen only once. Sequencing used peripheral blood. The receptors shown here come from a woman aged 70-85 years with active or convalescent COVID-19.

This chain uses TRBV25-1 with TRBJ1-2; D possibly corresponds to TRBD1 (5 bases). The CDR3 totals 15 residues. Trimming pared 3 bases from V and 3 bases from J, leaving 14 bases between. In germline, CDR1 is MGHDK, CDR2 SYGVNS. For the CDR3, the DNA is TGTGCCAGCAGTGACCCCGCAGGGATCCACTATGGCTACACCTTC. This codes for CASSDPAGIHYGYTF.

This clone was picked up one time. The CDR3 sequence: CAGWTSGGGWEQFF. DNA of the CDR3: TGTGCCGGATGGACTAGCGGGGGGGGTTGGGAGCAGTTCTTC. The V call is TRBV30, the J call TRBJ2-1; 15 nucleotides align to TRBD2. V gave up 8 bases and J gave up 10 bases; unmatched junction bases: 9. CDR1 GTSNPN and CDR2 SVGIG come from the germline V gene (reference sequence). The CDR3 spans 14 residues.

The rearrangement links TRBV3-1 (or the pseudogene TRBV3-2) to TRBJ2-1; the match to TRBD2 covers 7 bases. This CDR3 is built from 13 residues. The germline V gene has CDR1 LGHDT and CDR2 YNNKEL (reference sequence). V lost 6 bases to trimming and J lost 9 bases; unmatched junction nucleotides: 8. The CDR3 sequence: CASRGDYHLEQFF. The CDR3 nucleotides are TGTGCCAGCAGGGGGGACTACCACCTTGAGCAGTTCTTC.

The rearrangement links TRBV18 to TRBJ2-2; TRBD2 aligns across 9 bases. Germline loops: CDR1 KGHSH, CDR2 LQKENI. The CDR3 is 17 residues long. V was clipped by 1 base and J by 7 bases; unmatched bases: 10. The CDR3 DNA reads as TGTGCCAGCTCACCACAGGTAGCGGGAGACCCAGGCGGGGAGCTGTTTTTT. It specifies CASSPQVAGDPGGELFF. Complete variable domain (other parts from reference TRBV18 and TRBJ2-2): NAGVMQNPRHLVRRRGQEARLRCSPMKGHSHVYWYRQLPEEGLKFMVYLQKENIIDESGMPKERFSAEFPKEGPSILRIQQVVRGDSAAYFCASSPQVAGDPGGELFFGEGSRLTVL.

The genes are TRBV30 and TRBJ1-1; D is ambiguous. The CDR3 extends over 14 amino acids. V was trimmed by 2 bases and J by 5 bases, leaving 15 bases between them. The germline V gene has CDR1 GTSNPN and CDR2 SVGIG (reference sequence). DNA of the CDR3: TGTGCCTGGAGTCGGACTTGGGATCGGACTGAAGCTTTCTTT. Translation: CAWSRTWDRTEAFF.

This chain uses TRBV5-6 with TRBJ2-5, with 7 bases matching TRBD2. The CDR3 runs 14 residues. Trimming at V came to 6 bases and at J to 5 bases, leaving 10 bases not matched to a gene. Germline V lookup: CDR1 SGHDT, CDR2 YYEEEE. Here the CDR3 DNA reads TGTGCCAGCATTTGGGGGAGGGCTTGGGAGACCCAGTACTTC. Translating it yields CASIWGRAWETQYF. Full variable domain (missing parts from reference TRBV5-6 and TRBJ2-5): DAGVTQSPTHLIKTRGQQVTLRCSPKSGHDTVSWYQQALGQGPQFIFQYYEEEERQRGNFPDRFSGHQFPNYSSELNVNALLLGDSALYLCASIWGRAWETQYFGPGTRLLVL.

The V and J genes are TRBV7-3 and TRBJ2-1, with 9 bases identical to TRBD2. J lost 8 bases, V lost 5 bases, and 10 bases had no gene match. The germline V gene has CDR1 SGHTA and CDR2 FQGTGA. CDR3 length: 15 amino acids. The CDR3 reads CASSLRLAGEHEQFF. The CDR3 DNA follows: TGTGCCAGCAGCCTCCGGTTAGCGGGAGAACATGAGCAGTTCTTC.

The V call is TRBV18, the J call TRBJ2-1; 8 bases align to TRBD1. This CDR3 has 16 residues. Trimming cost V 1 base and J 8 bases; bases outside gene matches: 10. From germline, CDR1 is KGHSH and CDR2 LQKENI. The CDR3 nucleotides read TGTGCCAGCTCACCACTTCCCCAGGGGGCTATCTATGAGCAGTTCTTC. Translating it yields CASSPLPQGAIYEQFF.

The CDR3 protein is CAIAGGAGYNEQFF. In DNA form, the CDR3 reads TGTGCCATAGCCGGGGGGGCTGGTTACAATGAGCAGTTCTTC. This rearrangement joins TRBV10-3 to TRBJ2-1, with 8 positions matching TRBD2. Unmatched junction bases numbered 8, after V lost 9 bases and J lost 4 bases. This CDR3 is 14 amino acids long. Germline V gene data show CDR1 as ENHRY and CDR2 as SYGVKD.

This chain's CDR3 is CASSSGGGPRVKQYF. In DNA form, the CDR3 reads TGTGCCAGCAGCTCAGGGGGTGGGCCCCGTGTTAAGCAGTACTTC. The chain is built from TRBV5-4 and TRBJ2-7, with 7 bases identical to TRBD1. Germline CDR1 reads SGHNT; CDR2 reads YYREEE (reference sequence). The V segment lost 3 bases and the J segment 8 bases; nucleotides outside the gene matches: 14. The length of the CDR3 is 15 residues. Full variable domain (rest looked up from reference TRBV5-4 and TRBJ2-7): ETGVTQSPTHLIKTRGQQVTLRCSSQSGHNTVSWYQQALGQGPQFIFQYYREEENGRGNFPPRFSGLQFPNYSSELNVNALELDDSALYLCASSSGGGPRVKQYFGPGTRLTVT.

The chain joins TRBV15 to TRBJ1-6; perhaps TRBD1 as D (6 bases). Germline CDR1 reads LNHNV; CDR2 reads YYDKDF (reference sequence). V lost 4 bases and J lost 8, with 12 bases in between. The CDR3 consists of 14 residues. The CDR3 DNA is TGTGCCACCAGCATCGGGGAGGGGGATTCACCCCTCCACTTT. Amino acids: CATSIGEGDSPLHF.

The chain employs TRBV5-1 and TRBJ2-7; TRBD2 matches 8 bases. The length of the CDR3 is 18 residues. Trimming removed 0 bases from V and 0 bases from J; junction bases left unmatched: 11. Per the germline V gene, CDR1 is SGHRS and CDR2 is YFSETQ. CDR3: CASSLVSSGFLSSYEQYF. The DNA for the CDR3 is TGCGCCAGCAGCTTGGTGTCTAGCGGGTTCCTGAGCTCCTACGAGCAGTACTTC.

The V call is TRBV12-3 or TRBV12-4, the J call TRBJ1-5, with TRBD1 as a possible D gene (6 bases). The CDR3 extends over 13 amino acids. The V gene lost 3 bases and the J gene lost 6 bases, with 9 bases spanning the gap. CDR3 nucleotides: TGTGCCAGCAGTTTTGGGGGCGGTCAGCCCCAGCATTTT. This gives the protein CASSFGGGQPQHF.

This sequence joins TRBV2 and TRBJ1-1; TRBD1 aligns across 7 bases. The CDR3 consists of 14 residues. V was pared by 4 bases and J by 1 base, with 3 bases of the junction left unmatched. CDR1 is SNHLY and CDR2 is FYNNEI in the germline V gene. The CDR3 sequence is CASSGQGGNTEAFF. As DNA, the CDR3 is TGTGCCAGCAGTGGACAGGGTGGGAACACTGAAGCTTTCTTT. Together with reference TRBV2 and TRBJ1-1, the CDR3 gives the full variable domain: EPEVTQTPSHQVTQMGQEVILRCVPISNHLYFYWYRQILGQKVEFLVSFYNNEISEKSEIFDDQFSVERPDGSNFTLKIRSTKLEDSAMYFCASSGQGGNTEAFFGQGTRLTVV.

V gene TRBV28 combines with J gene TRBJ2-7; TRBD1 matches at 12 bases. After removal of 5 bases from V and 5 bases from J, the junction contained 7 bases not matched to a gene. The germline V gene has CDR1 MDHEN and CDR2 SYDVKM. This CDR3 comprises 15 residues. Written as DNA, the CDR3 is TGTGCCAGCAGTCCCGCCGGGACAGGGGGCCACGAGCAGTACTTC. This sequence encodes CASSPAGTGGHEQYF.

The gene calls are TRBV6-5 and TRBJ2-5, with D possibly matching TRBD2 (6 bases). The V and J ends lost 4 bases and 5 bases respectively, with 8 bases between them. Germline loops: CDR1 MNHEY, CDR2 SVGAGI. The CDR3 spans 12 residues. The CDR3: CASSWGEETQYF. The CDR3 DNA is TGTGCCAGCAGTTGGGGGGAGGAGACCCAGTACTTC.

This chain uses TRBV23-1 with TRBJ1-1; D is possibly TRBD1 (5 bases). TRBV23-1 is marked as an open reading frame, function uncertain. This CDR3 comprises 21 residues. V dropped 0 bases and J dropped 0 bases, with 26 bases sitting between them. DNA for the CDR3: TGCGCCAGCAGTCAATCCAAATACACAGGCGTCCCTACTACAATGAACACTGAAGCTTTCTTT. The encoded protein is CASSQSKYTGVPTTMNTEAFF.